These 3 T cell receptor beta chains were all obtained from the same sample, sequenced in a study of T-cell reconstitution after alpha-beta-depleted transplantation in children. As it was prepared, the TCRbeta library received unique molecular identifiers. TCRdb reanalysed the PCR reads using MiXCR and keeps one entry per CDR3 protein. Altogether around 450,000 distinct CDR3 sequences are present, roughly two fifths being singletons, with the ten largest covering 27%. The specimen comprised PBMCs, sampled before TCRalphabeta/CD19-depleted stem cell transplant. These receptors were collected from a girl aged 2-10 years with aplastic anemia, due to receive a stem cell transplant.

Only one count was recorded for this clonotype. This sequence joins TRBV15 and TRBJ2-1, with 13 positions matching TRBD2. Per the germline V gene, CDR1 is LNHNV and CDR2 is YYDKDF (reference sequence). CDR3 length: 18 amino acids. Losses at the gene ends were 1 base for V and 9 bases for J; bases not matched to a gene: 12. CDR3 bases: TGTGCCACCAGCAGAGGGTGGGGCGGACTAGCGGGAGTTGCTGAGCAGTTCTTC. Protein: CATSRGWGGLAGVAEQFF. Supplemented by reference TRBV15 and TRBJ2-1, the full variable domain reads DAMVIQNPRYQVTQFGKPVTLSCSQTLNHNVMYWYQQKSSQAPKLLFHYYDKDFNNEADTPDNFQSRRPNTSFCFLDIRSPGLGDTAMYLCATSRGWGGLAGVAEQFFGPGTRLTVL.

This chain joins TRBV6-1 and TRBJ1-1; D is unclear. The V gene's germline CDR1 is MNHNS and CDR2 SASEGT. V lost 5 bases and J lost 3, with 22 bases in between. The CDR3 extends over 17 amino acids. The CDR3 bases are TGTGCCAGCAGTCCTCCTGTGCCCTCGAAGGGTGACACTGAAGCTTTCTTT. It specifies CASSPPVPSKGDTEAFF.

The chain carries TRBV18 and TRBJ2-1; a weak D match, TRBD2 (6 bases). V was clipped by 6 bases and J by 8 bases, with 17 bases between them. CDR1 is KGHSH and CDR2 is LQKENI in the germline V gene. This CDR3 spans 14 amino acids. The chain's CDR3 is CASSPPRRADEQFF. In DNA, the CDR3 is TGTGCCAGCTCCCCTCCGCGGAGGGCAGATGAGCAGTTCTTC.